A selection of T cell receptor beta chains follows, all from one sample in a study of molecular identifiers for immune sequencing clone quantification. TCRdb called the PCR reads again in MiXCR, with one record for every CDR3 protein. Among 490,000 or so distinct CDR3 sequences, about 20% were seen once, and the ten largest hold around 0.86%. Sequencing was carried out using naive CD8+ T cells from blood, with Jurkat cell RNA spiked in. These receptors all stem from a human donor in good health. Some libraries in this study had Jurkat cell RNA spiked in. CDR3s include the opening cysteine and the closing phenylalanine or tryptophan. The order of the fields is V gene, J gene, clone size, D gene, CDR3 DNA, CDR3 protein. The D gene is left open where the match is weak. Clone size is shown for a subset of rows, as once, few, many or a class of expanded clone.

TRBV7-2	TRBJ2-7	many	TRBD2	TGTGCCAGCAGCTCCCCCAGCGGGAGGGACTACGAGCAGTACTTC	CASSSPSGRDYEQYF
TRBV19	TRBJ2-1	few	NA	TGTGCCAGTAGTAAAGGACAGGAGCAGTTCTTC	CASSKGQEQFF
TRBV18	TRBJ2-1	few	TRBD2	TGTGCCAGCTCACCGACTAGCGGAGTTGACAATGAGCAGTTCTTC	CASSPTSGVDNEQFF
TRBV9	TRBJ2-1	many	TRBD1	TGTGCCAGCAGCCCCCGGGACAGGTCTTCCTACAATGAGCAGTTCTTC	CASSPRDRSSYNEQFF
TRBV25-1	TRBJ2-7	many	TRBD1	TGTGCCAGCGGAACAGGGGGGTACGAGCAGTACTTC	CASGTGGYEQYF
TRBV2	TRBJ2-1	few	NA	TGTGCCAGCGGTTGGAGCTACAATGAGCAGTTCTTC	CASGWSYNEQFF
TRBV5-1	TRBJ1-1	NA	TRBD1	TGCGCCAGCAGCATTCCCGGGACAGGGATGGAAGCTTTCTTT	CASSIPGTGMEAFF
TRBV7-3	TRBJ2-3	many	NA	TGTGCCAGCAGCCCCGCCCATAGGAGTAGCACAGATACGCAGTATTTT	CASSPAHRSSTDTQYF
TRBV4-1	TRBJ2-3	many	NA	TGCGCCAGCAGCCAAGAGGCCAGGATAGATACGCAGTATTTT	CASSQEARIDTQYF
TRBV29-1	TRBJ2-5	NA	TRBD2	TGCAGCGTTGACGGCGGGAGCTCGGAGACCCAGTACTTC	CSVDGGSSETQYF
TRBV11-2	TRBJ1-1	NA	NA	TGTGCCAGCAGCTCCACAGGGATCACTGAAGCTTTCTTT	CASSSTGITEAFF
TRBV4-1	TRBJ2-1	NA	TRBD2	TGCGCCAGCAGCCAAGCGTTGACTAGCGGGGCCTCTAATGAGCAGTTCTTC	CASSQALTSGASNEQFF
TRBV20-1	TRBJ2-7	many	TRBD2	TGCAGTGCTAGTTCCTTCGCCCTAGCGGGAGACTACGAGCAGTACTTC	CSASSFALAGDYEQYF
TRBV7-2	TRBJ1-5	many	NA	TGTGCCAGCAGCTTAGACTATAGCAATCAGCCCCAGCATTTT	CASSLDYSNQPQHF
TRBV29-1	TRBJ2-7	many	TRBD1	TGCAGCGTTGAAGACCCCAGGGGGCTCTCCTCCGAGCAGTACTTC	CSVEDPRGLSSEQYF
TRBV9	TRBJ2-7	few	TRBD2	TGTGCCAGCAGCGTGGCAGCGGGAGGCTCCTACGAGCAGTACTTC	CASSVAAGGSYEQYF
TRBV5-1	TRBJ2-7	NA	TRBD2	TGCGCCAGCAGCTTGTTTAGCGGGGCCTACGAGCAGTACTTC	CASSLFSGAYEQYF
TRBV12-3/TRBV12-4	TRBJ2-2	NA	NA	TGTGCCAGCAGCCAAACCGAGGGGCGGGATCGGGAGCTGTTTTTT	CASSQTEGRDRELFF
TRBV19	TRBJ1-1	NA	NA	TGTGCCGGTAGTACCCCAGGGGTTGACACTGAAGCTTTCTTT	CAGSTPGVDTEAFF
TRBV6-6	TRBJ2-3	many	TRBD1	TGTGCCAGCAGTCACAGGGGTAGCACAGATACGCAGTATTTT	CASSHRGSTDTQYF
TRBV6-8	TRBJ2-1	NA	TRBD2	TGTGCCAGCAGTTACCGCATTGGGACTAACCACAATGAGCAGTTCTTC	CASSYRIGTNHNEQFF
TRBV4-1	TRBJ2-7	NA	TRBD1	TGCGCCAGCAGCCAGGAACCGACAGGGGTCTACGAGCAGTACTTC	CASSQEPTGVYEQYF
TRBV7-8	TRBJ2-4	many	NA	TGTGCCAGCAGCTTAGGGCAGGGGATGGCCAAAAACATTCAGTACTTC	CASSLGQGMAKNIQYF
TRBV6-5	TRBJ1-1	NA	TRBD1	TGTGCCAGCAGTTACTCCGACAGGGCACGCACTGAAGCTTTCTTT	CASSYSDRARTEAFF
TRBV29-1	TRBJ1-1	NA	NA	TGCAGCGTTGGTGGAAGGGAGAACACTGAAGCTTTCTTT	CSVGGRENTEAFF
TRBV12-3/TRBV12-4	TRBJ1-1	NA	NA	TGTGCCAGCAGCCTAAACGAGGCTGAAGCTTTCTTT	CASSLNEAEAFF
TRBV19	TRBJ1-2	NA	NA	TGTGCCAGTAGTATGGCAGGGTTTTTTGGCTACACCTTC	CASSMAGFFGYTF
TRBV7-3	TRBJ1-5	few	TRBD1	TGTGCCAGCACGACGACAGGGGGCGAAGTTGGATGCAATCAGCCCCAGCATTTT	CASTTTGGEVGCNQPQHF
TRBV6-5	TRBJ2-7	many	NA	TGTGCCAGCAGTTACTCATTTGGGGGCGAGCAGTACTTC	CASSYSFGGEQYF
TRBV24-1	TRBJ2-5	many	NA	TGTGCCACCAGTGATAGGACACGTGCCCCCGAGACCCAGTACTTC	CATSDRTRAPETQYF
TRBV5-4	TRBJ2-4	NA	NA	TGTGCCAGCAGCCACGGGGGGCCTGAACAGTACTTC	CASSHGGPEQYF